The 23 T cell receptor beta chains in this list originate from one sample, sequenced in a study of T cells expressing NK-cell markers. After re-calling the 5' RACE reads, TCRdb lists one entry per CDR3 protein, DNA absent. Found here are a few hundred thousand distinct CDR3 sequences; the top ten clones hold 4% to 6.5%. The sequenced sample consisted of blood T cells: a sorted CD56 or NKG2C T cell subset, CD4+ or CD8+ T cells, or bulk PBMC T cells (not recorded which). The receptors were gathered from a man between 18 and 69 years old in good health.

The chain has TRBV24-1 and TRBJ2-3; without DNA, the TCRdb call of TRBD1 cannot be checked. Per the germline V gene, CDR1 is KGHDR and CDR2 is SFDVKD. The CDR3 is 13 amino acids. The CDR3 region is CATSDPQGETQYF.

The CDR3 reads CSASNDRRYEAFF. The V gene is TRBV20-1, the J gene TRBJ1-1. Germline assignment: CDR1 DFQATT and CDR2 SNEGSKA (reference sequence). The length of the CDR3 is 13 residues.

The V gene is TRBV4-2, the J gene TRBJ2-3; the D call of TRBD2 rests on TCRdb alone, since no DNA is present to check it. The germline V gene encodes CDR1 LGHNA and CDR2 YNFKEQ. The CDR3 is made up of 19 amino acids. The CDR3 is CASSHPAGGLAGMGDTQYF.

This rearrangement joins TRBV12-3 or TRBV12-4 to TRBJ1-4; TCRdb proposes TRBD1, but this gene call is untestable without DNA. CDR3 length: 18 amino acids. CDR3 amino acids: CASSTGELGDLGNEKLFF.

The chain uses TRBV3-1 and TRBJ2-1; the D gene TCRdb calls, TRBD2, cannot be checked with no DNA. This CDR3 has 17 residues. Per germline, CDR1 LGHDT and CDR2 YNNKEL (reference sequence). The CDR3 protein is CASSRSTIGLARNEQFF.

CDR3 sequence reads: CATLQGHTEAFF. The gene calls are TRBV28 and TRBJ1-1; absent DNA, TCRdb's TRBD1 call cannot be checked. This CDR3 comprises 12 residues. Germline V gene sequence: CDR1 MDHEN, CDR2 SYDVKM.

The J gene is TRBJ2-7, the V gene TRBV6-6; TCRdb calls TRBD1, which cannot be checked without DNA. Germline CDR1 MNHNY, CDR2 SVGAGI (reference sequence). The CDR3 consists of 13 residues. This CDR3 reads CASSWEGYYEQYF.

The V gene is TRBV4-2, the J gene TRBJ2-5; TCRdb's D call, TRBD2, is unchecked because there is no DNA. Germline V lookup: CDR1 LGHNA, CDR2 YNFKEQ. The CDR3 is made up of 18 amino acids. The CDR3 loop is CASSQDSLAGGRMETQYF.

The chain couples TRBV25-1 to TRBJ2-3. CDR3 length: 15 residues. Germline-derived CDR1 and CDR2 are MGHDK and SYGVNS. CDR3 sequence reads: CASSADRYSTDTQYF.

V usage is TRBV5-1 and J usage is TRBJ2-3; TCRdb proposes TRBD2, but this gene call is untestable without DNA. The CDR3 length is 17 residues. The germline V gene encodes CDR1 SGHRS and CDR2 YFSETQ. This CDR3 reads CASSWETPEASWDTQYF.

This sequence joins TRBV15 and TRBJ2-1. Per germline, CDR1 LNHNV and CDR2 YYDKDF (reference sequence). The CDR3 loop spans 15 amino acids. CDR3 loop: CATSRSWQLSPEQFF.

The CDR3 sequence: CAWSRRATTVDTQYF. The chain has TRBV30 and TRBJ2-3; TCRdb outputs TRBD1, but without DNA this stays unchecked. This CDR3 has 15 amino acids. Per germline, CDR1 GTSNPN and CDR2 SVGIG (reference sequence).

This chain connects TRBV14 to TRBJ2-1; the TCRdb D gene call, TRBD1, has no DNA to confirm it. This CDR3 region has 15 residues. CDR1 and CDR2 from the germline V gene are SGHDN and FVKESK. The CDR3 sequence is CASSQLGRSYNEQFF.

The chain employs TRBV7-8 and TRBJ1-5; the D call of TRBD1 rests on TCRdb alone, since no DNA is present to check it. The CDR3 spans 18 residues. From germline, CDR1 is SGHVS and CDR2 FQNEAQ. Here the CDR3 reads CASSLLNTGTYSNQPQHF.

This sequence joins TRBV13 and TRBJ1-3. Per germline, CDR1 PRHDT and CDR2 FYEKMQ (reference sequence). This CDR3 is built from 16 residues. The CDR3 sequence: CASSLDQGGSGNTIYF. Full variable domain (outside the CDR3, taken from reference TRBV13 and TRBJ1-3): AAGVIQSPRHLIKEKRETATLKCYPIPRHDTVYWYQQGPGQDPQFLISFYEKMQSDKGSIPDRFSAQQFSDYHSELNMSSLELGDSALYFCASSLDQGGSGNTIYFGEGSWLTVV.

The chain recombines TRBV12-3 or TRBV12-4 with TRBJ2-3; the D call from TCRdb, TRBD1, cannot be confirmed without DNA. This CDR3 is built from 13 residues. The CDR3 sequence is CASRDRAQDTQYF.

The chain couples TRBV7-9 to TRBJ2-7; TCRdb proposes TRBD2, but this gene call is untestable without DNA. This CDR3 comprises 16 residues. Per germline, CDR1 SEHNR and CDR2 FQNEAQ (reference sequence). This CDR3 reads CASSRTLGPHPDEQYF.

The chain couples TRBV24-1 to TRBJ2-7; TCRdb proposes TRBD1, but this gene call is untestable without DNA. The germline V gene has CDR1 KGHDR and CDR2 SFDVKD. This CDR3 has 17 amino acids. CDR3 in amino acids: CATSEWEGTMSSYEQYF.

This chain joins TRBV20-1 and TRBJ2-4; TCRdb's assignment of TRBD1 cannot be checked, as there is no DNA. Germline CDR1 is DFQATT and CDR2 is SNEGSKA (reference sequence). CDR3 length: 15 residues. The CDR3 here is CSGRAGGGGLNIQYF.

The chain carries TRBV5-6 and TRBJ2-3. This CDR3 has 13 amino acids. Germline V CDR1 and CDR2: SGHDT, YYEEEE. The CDR3 is CASSLRGMDTQYF. Together with reference TRBV5-6 and TRBJ2-3, the CDR3 gives the full variable domain: DAGVTQSPTHLIKTRGQQVTLRCSPKSGHDTVSWYQQALGQGPQFIFQYYEEEERQRGNFPDRFSGHQFPNYSSELNVNALLLGDSALYLCASSLRGMDTQYFGPGTRLTVL.

The chain carries TRBV6-1 and TRBJ1-5. CDR1 and CDR2 (germline): MNHNS, SASEGT. The CDR3 has 15 residues. The CDR3 spells CASRPGTTGNQPQHF.

J is TRBJ2-3 and V is TRBV25-1. Germline V gene sequence: CDR1 MGHDK, CDR2 SYGVNS. The CDR3 is 16 residues long. The CDR3 protein is CASSAGSRASTDTQYF.

The rearrangement links TRBV7-2 to TRBJ1-4; TCRdb's D call of TRBD1 is untestable without DNA. This CDR3 has 15 residues. Germline V gives CDR1 SGHTA, CDR2 FQGNSA. This CDR3 is CASSLDGADNEKLFF.